The clone carrying this TCR beta chain showed up just a few times. V was clipped by 5 bases and J by 8 bases, with 18 bases between them. The CDR3 consists of 15 residues. CDR1 is LNHDA, CDR2 SQIVND, per germline (reference sequence). The sample originates from a study of T cells in Graves' hyperthyroidism and ophthalmopathy. From RNA transcripts, TCR beta CDR3 regions were amplified. The HTBI set primed first-round TCR CDR3 RT-PCR. TCRdb ran MiXCR on the multiplex PCR reads and lists one entry per CDR3 protein. The sample carries about 360,000 distinct CDR3 sequences, 13% recorded once. Used for diagnoses were clinical symptoms, serum thyroxine and TRAb, thyroid ultrasound and orbital computed tomography. Using 10 ml of fresh peripheral blood, PBMCs were prepared.

This clonotype originated in a woman aged 18-29 years with Graves' hyperthyroidism. V usage is TRBV19 and J usage is TRBJ1-4; D remains unclear. Material for sequencing was blood. CDR3 bases: TGTGCCAGTAGTTTTCGGGTAGAGGCAGGAGAAAAACTGTTTTTT. Translation: CASSFRVEAGEKLFF.